This T cell receptor beta chain was captured in a study of blood T cell repertoires in COVID-19. Study-level information: Italy, Spain and the United States were the sources of the convalescent and acute COVID-19 samples. PBMCs, B-cell-depleted T cells, or T cells provided the cDNA or gDNA that made up the material.

Original handling: Reference gene primer amplification yielded estimated nucleated cell counts. Profiling relied on immunoSEQ multiplex PCR, and the TCRdb table lists in-frame clones only, not all of them. V and J calls and clone size come straight from that table; D and trimming were deduced from the DNA. The sample carries about 210,000 clones, about four fifths recorded once. The V and J ends lost 0 bases and 3 bases respectively, with 15 bases between them. This CDR3 region has 16 residues. Per the germline V gene, CDR1 is MNHEY and CDR2 is SMNVEV (reference sequence). The receptor comes from a woman aged 40 to 50 with active or convalescent COVID-19. This chain uses TRBV27 with TRBJ2-7, with a possible D match to TRBD2 (6 bases). Source material: peripheral blood. For the CDR3, the DNA is TGTGCCAGCAGTTTATCCCCTCGGGGACTGTTCTACGAGCAGTACTTC. Amino acids: CASSLSPRGLFYEQYF.